In its sample, the clone carrying this TCR beta chain was seen once. Its antigen is not known. These data originate in a study of cytomegalovirus exposure and HLA in healthy donors. Points from the study as a whole: The study flagged fewer than 200 TCR beta chains as cytomegalovirus-associated. Subsequent analysis revealed that first-cohort TCR clusters tended to co-occur in the 95 to 150 validation repertoires. Reports credit the classifier with highly specific, highly sensitive diagnosis of cytomegalovirus status. Three CMV-associated chains proved CMV antigen-specific in vitro.

The repertoire was sequenced with immunoSEQ multiplex PCR; TCRdb's copy has only in-frame clones and lacks some. This table holds 95,000 to 120,000 clones, roughly 88% found once. The TCR sequence derives from a woman aged 18-29 years in good health and CMV-seronegative. The source material was PBMCs.

DNA of the CDR3: TGTGCCAGCAGCTTAGGTCGGGAGTTGAGCTACGAGCAGTACTTC. Protein: CASSLGRELSYEQYF. The genes are TRBV7-8 and TRBJ2-7, with a weak D call TRBD2 (6 bases). Germline values: CDR1 SGHVS, CDR2 FQNEAQ. The CDR3 has 15 residues. The V end was cut by 1 base, the J end by 3 bases, with 13 bases between.